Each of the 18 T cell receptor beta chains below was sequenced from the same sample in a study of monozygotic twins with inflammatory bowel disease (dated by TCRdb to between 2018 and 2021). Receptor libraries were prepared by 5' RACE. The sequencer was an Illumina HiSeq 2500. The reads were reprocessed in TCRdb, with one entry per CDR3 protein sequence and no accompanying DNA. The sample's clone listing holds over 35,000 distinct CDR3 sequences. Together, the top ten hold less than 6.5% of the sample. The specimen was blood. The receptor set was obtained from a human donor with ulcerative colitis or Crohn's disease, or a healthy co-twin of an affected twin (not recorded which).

CDR3 protein: CATSPSGGGQPQHF. The chain carries TRBV24-1 and TRBJ1-5; the TCRdb D gene call, TRBD1, has no DNA to confirm it. The CDR3 runs to 14 residues. Germline V gene lookup returns CDR1 KGHDR and CDR2 SFDVKD.

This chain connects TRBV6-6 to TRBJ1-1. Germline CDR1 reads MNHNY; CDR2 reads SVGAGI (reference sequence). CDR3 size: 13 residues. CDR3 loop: CASRLNHNTEAFF.

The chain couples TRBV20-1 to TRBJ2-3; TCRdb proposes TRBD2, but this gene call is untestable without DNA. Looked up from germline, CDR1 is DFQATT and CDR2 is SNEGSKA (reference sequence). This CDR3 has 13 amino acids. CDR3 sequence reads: CSAKPGIMYTQYF.

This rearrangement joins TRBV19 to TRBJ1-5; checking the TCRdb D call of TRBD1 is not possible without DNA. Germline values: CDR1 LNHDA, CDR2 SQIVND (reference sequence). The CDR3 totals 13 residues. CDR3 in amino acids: CASRGDSNQPQHF.

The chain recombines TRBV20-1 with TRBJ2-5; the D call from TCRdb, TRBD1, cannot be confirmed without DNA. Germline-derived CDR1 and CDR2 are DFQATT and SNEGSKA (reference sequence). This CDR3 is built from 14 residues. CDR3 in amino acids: CSARGQGKAETQYF.

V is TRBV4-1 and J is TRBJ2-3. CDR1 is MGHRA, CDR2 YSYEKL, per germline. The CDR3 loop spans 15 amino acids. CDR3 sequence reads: CASSPSGRSTDTQYF.

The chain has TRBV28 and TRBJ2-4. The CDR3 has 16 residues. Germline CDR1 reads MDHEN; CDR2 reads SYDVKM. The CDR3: CASSLSGAGAKNMQYF. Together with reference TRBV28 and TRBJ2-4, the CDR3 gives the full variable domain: DVKVTQSSRYLVKRTGEKVFLECVQDMDHENMFWYRQDPGLGLRLIYFSYDVKMKEKGDIPEGYSVSREKKERFSLILESASTNQTSMYLCASSLSGAGAKNMQYFGAGTRLSVL.

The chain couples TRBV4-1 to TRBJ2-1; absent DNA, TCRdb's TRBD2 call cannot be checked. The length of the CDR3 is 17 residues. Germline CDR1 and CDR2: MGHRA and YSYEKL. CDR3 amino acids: CASSQARLAGGSDEQFF.

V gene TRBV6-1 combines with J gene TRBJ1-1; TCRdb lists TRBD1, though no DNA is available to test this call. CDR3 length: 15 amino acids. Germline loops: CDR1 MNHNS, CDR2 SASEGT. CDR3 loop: CASSLTTGKNTEAFF.

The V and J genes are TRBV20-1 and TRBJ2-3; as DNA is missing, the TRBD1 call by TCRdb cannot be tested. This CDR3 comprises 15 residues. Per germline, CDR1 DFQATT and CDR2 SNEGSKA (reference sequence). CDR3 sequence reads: CSARGGAFGTDTQYF.

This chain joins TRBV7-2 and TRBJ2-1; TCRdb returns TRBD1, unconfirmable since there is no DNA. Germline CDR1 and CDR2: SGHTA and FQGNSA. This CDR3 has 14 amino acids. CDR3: CASSLHGGQGVLFF.

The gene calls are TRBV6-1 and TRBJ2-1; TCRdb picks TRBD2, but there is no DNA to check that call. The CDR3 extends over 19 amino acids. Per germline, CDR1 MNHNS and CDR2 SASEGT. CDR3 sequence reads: CASRRRGGPTAGDRDEQFF.

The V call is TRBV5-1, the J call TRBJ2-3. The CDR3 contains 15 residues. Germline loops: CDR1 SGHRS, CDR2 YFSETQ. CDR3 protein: CASSLDPGDTDTQYF.

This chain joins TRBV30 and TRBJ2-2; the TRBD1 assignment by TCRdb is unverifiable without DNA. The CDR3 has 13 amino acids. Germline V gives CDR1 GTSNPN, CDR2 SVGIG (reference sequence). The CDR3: CAWSVSGSGELFF.

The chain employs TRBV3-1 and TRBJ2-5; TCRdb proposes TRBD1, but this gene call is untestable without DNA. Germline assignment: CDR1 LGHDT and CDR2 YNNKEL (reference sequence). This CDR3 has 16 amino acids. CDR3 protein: CASSQGGGSGGETQYF.

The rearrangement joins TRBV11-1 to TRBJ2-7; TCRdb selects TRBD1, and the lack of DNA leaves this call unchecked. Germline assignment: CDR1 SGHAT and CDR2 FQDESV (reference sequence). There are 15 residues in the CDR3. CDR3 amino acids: CASSLGQGSSYEQYF.

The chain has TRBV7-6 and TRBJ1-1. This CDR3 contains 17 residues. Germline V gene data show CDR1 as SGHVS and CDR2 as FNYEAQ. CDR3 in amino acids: CASSSQPGPSINTEAFF.

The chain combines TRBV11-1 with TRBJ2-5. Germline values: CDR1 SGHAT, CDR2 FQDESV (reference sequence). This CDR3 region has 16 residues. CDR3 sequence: CASSLVGRPEQETQYF.